A selection of T cell receptor beta chains follows, all from one sample in a study of cytomegalovirus exposure and HLA in healthy donors. Sequencing used immunoSEQ multiplex PCR; TCRdb keeps in-frame clones, though not all of them. The sample consists of 100,000 to 150,000 clones, more than 65% of them appearing once. Sequenced input: PBMCs. The receptors shown here come from a woman aged 60 to 75 in good health and CMV-seropositive. Each CDR3 is given with its conserved first and last residue. D genes are given only for firm matches. Size is omitted from some rows. Given values are once, few, many or a class for expanded clones.

>TRBV5-4|.|.|TRBJ1-6
TGTGCCAGCAGCCCTTATAATTCACCCCTCCACTTT
CASSPYNSPLHF
>TRBV7-9|.|.|TRBJ1-4
TGTGCCAGCAGCTTACGGGGGGCAACTAATGAAAAACTGTTTTTT
CASSLRGATNEKLFF
>TRBV6-5|TRBD1|.|TRBJ1-5
TGTGCCAGCCGGGACAGGTGGGATCAGCCCCAGCATTTT
CASRDRWDQPQHF
>TRBV11-2|.|once|TRBJ1-2
TGTGCCAGCAGCCGCCTAGGGGTTCCCTATGGCTACACCTTC
CASSRLGVPYGYTF
>TRBV7-8|TRBD1|.|TRBJ2-3
TGTGCCAGCAGCTTACGGACAGGGAACACAGATACGCAGTATTTT
CASSLRTGNTDTQYF
>TRBV9|TRBD1|.|TRBJ2-7
TGTGCCAGCAGCGAGGGGGCCGGGCCCTTAAGTTCCTACGAGCAGTACTTC
CASSEGAGPLSSYEQYF
>TRBV4-1|TRBD1|.|TRBJ2-7
TGCGCCAGCAGCCAAGATACCCTAAATCCGGGACAGGGAAAGGCCGAGCAGTACTTC
CASSQDTLNPGQGKAEQYF
>TRBV5-6|.|.|TRBJ2-7
TGTGCCAGCAGCCCCCTACCCTCGGTGTCCTACGAGCAGTACTTC
CASSPLPSVSYEQYF
>TRBV20-1|.|.|TRBJ1-6
TGCAGTGCTAGGACAGGTCCCCTCCACTTT
CSARTGPLHF
>TRBV6-5|.|few|TRBJ1-6
TGTGCCAGCAGTTCCTCGAAGGGGGGAGGGAATTCACCCCTCCACTTT
CASSSSKGGGNSPLHF
>TRBV11-1|.|.|TRBJ2-3
TGTGCCAGCAGCTTAGACTTACCCGCCAGGCCCACAGATACGCAGTATTTT
CASSLDLPARPTDTQYF
>TRBV6-5|TRBD1|.|TRBJ2-3
TGTGCCACCCTTGAGGGGGCTTCAGATACGCAGTATTTT
CATLEGASDTQYF
>TRBV9|TRBD2|.|TRBJ2-2
TGTGCCAGCAGCGTAGCCCCGACTAGCGGGGGGAGGGGGGAGCTGTTTTTT
CASSVAPTSGGRGELFF
>TRBV13|TRBD2|.|TRBJ2-7
TGTGCCAGCAGCTCTAGCGGGGGTTTTTCCGAGCAGTACTTC
CASSSSGGFSEQYF
>TRBV6-6|.|.|TRBJ1-1
TGTGCCAGCAGTTACGCGCCCGGGACTGAAGCTTTCTTT
CASSYAPGTEAFF
>TRBV6-5|TRBD2|.|TRBJ2-7
TGTGCCAGCAGCCCGGTTGGGAGCGGGGCTTACGAGCAGTACTTC
CASSPVGSGAYEQYF
>TRBV15|.|once|TRBJ1-1
TGTGCCACCAGCACCGGTCCGGGGAGGGGCACTGAAGCTTTCTTT
CATSTGPGRGTEAFF
>TRBV12-5|TRBD1|.|TRBJ1-2
TGTGCTAGTGGGGGGGGACAGGCCATCTATGGCTACACCTTC
CASGGGQAIYGYTF
>TRBV7-9|.|few|TRBJ1-5
TGTGCCAGCGGGGGGGACTCGCCCCAGCATTTT
CASGGDSPQHF
>TRBV19|.|once|TRBJ2-7
TGTGCCAGTAGTCCCGGGTCCCCAGGGGCTGCCTACGAGCAGTACTTC
CASSPGSPGAAYEQYF
>TRBV6-6|.|.|TRBJ1-1
TGTGCCAGCACGGGATCGAACACTGAAGCTTTCTTT
CASTGSNTEAFF
>TRBV2|.|once|TRBJ1-1
TGTGCCAGCCGCTATGTTGGTTCTTCTGAAGCTTTCTTT
CASRYVGSSEAFF